These T cell receptor beta chains were read from a single sample in a study of blood T cells in healthy people across ages. TCRdb passed the 5' RACE reads through MiXCR, listing each CDR3 protein once. The profile shows 780,000 or so distinct CDR3 sequences, roughly three fifths of them singletons. Sequenced sample: blood. These receptors were collected from a man aged 35-49 years in good health. CDR3s include the opening cysteine and the closing phenylalanine or tryptophan. Clone sizes are given selectively: once, few, many, or a class where the clone is expanded.

clone_size j_call v_call cdr3_aa
- TRBJ2-7 TRBV7-9 CASGVKYNEQYF
- TRBJ2-1 TRBV27 CASKLTSYNEQFF
- TRBJ2-1 TRBV28 CASSGFNEQFF
few TRBJ2-7 TRBV9 CASSGQVQGYEQYF
once TRBJ2-6 TRBV18 CASSPISSGTSPGANVLTF
- TRBJ2-1 TRBV14 CASSQDDQGLYNEQFF
few TRBJ2-4 TRBV5-4 CASSHTTGMVAKNIQYF
- TRBJ1-2 TRBV7-2 CASSGNSGRTNGYTF
- TRBJ2-6 TRBV19 CAGSRPGGSSGANVLTF
- TRBJ2-7 TRBV6-2/TRBV6-3 CASSFGAGATYEQYF
- TRBJ2-1 TRBV7-6 CASSYSVRLSSYNEQFF
- TRBJ1-2 TRBV4-3 CASSQVHRGSNYGYTF
- TRBJ2-5 TRBV2 CASSVRTQQETQYF
- TRBJ1-2 TRBV6-2/TRBV6-3 CASRNGGESVNGYTF
- TRBJ2-3 TRBV20-1 CSASKQGKTQYF
- TRBJ2-1 TRBV20-1 CSTPIGSLDEQFF